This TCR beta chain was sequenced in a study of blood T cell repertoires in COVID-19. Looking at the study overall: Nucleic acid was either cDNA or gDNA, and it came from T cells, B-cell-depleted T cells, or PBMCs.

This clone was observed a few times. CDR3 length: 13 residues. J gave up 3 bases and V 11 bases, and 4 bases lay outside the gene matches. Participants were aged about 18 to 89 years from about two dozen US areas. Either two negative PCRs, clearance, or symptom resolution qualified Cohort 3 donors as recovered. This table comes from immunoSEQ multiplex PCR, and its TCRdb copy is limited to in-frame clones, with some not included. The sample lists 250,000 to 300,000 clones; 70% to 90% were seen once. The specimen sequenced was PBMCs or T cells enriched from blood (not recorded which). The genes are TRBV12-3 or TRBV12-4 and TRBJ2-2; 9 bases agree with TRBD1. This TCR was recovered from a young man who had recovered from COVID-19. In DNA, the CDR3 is TGTGCCGTCCGGACAGGGGACACCGGGGAGCTGTTTTTT. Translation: CAVRTGDTGELFF.